This TCR beta chain was sequenced during a study of CD8+CD57+ T cells in acquired aplastic anemia (dated by TCRdb to 2016 to 2019). Regarding the study in general: A mean of roughly 3.2 ug of DNA, ranging from about 0.19 to 30 ug, was extracted from sorted CD4+ and CD8+ cells. An average of approximately 9.8 million reads for CD4+ cells and 11 million to 13 million reads for CD8+ cells was obtained from healthy donor samples.

This clonotype has at least ten counts. It lacks a known antigen. Within one base of it there is no much larger clone, and no base qualities were kept. The V end loses 6 bases and the J end loses 4 bases, and a stretch of 13 bases separates them. From cysteine to phenylalanine, the CDR3 is 13 amino acids long. Only the CDR3 portion is preserved as DNA: 39 bases, with reading frame beginning at the first base. Taken from the germline V gene, the CDR1 and CDR2 loops are MNHNS and SASEGT. Summary of the overall study and its limitations: CD8+ Simpson's diversity did not differ significantly between patients and healthy controls (P=0.060). Although roughly 29 CD8+ CDR3 sequences were shared by patients and controls, these sequences appeared highly expressed in patients and within the immunodominant clones of patients.

TCR repertoires of sorted CD4+ and CD8+ blood T cells from severe aplastic anemia patients and healthy subjects were deep-sequenced in the study. Ficoll-Paque density gradient centrifugation was used to isolate peripheral blood mononuclear cells. CD4+ and CD8+ T cells were sorted by FACS or magnetic beads before DNA extraction. TCR beta VDJ combination and CDR3 sequence profiling used genomic DNA as the template. TCR repertoire sequencing was run on an Illumina HiSeq 2000. Per the source publication's procedure: TRBV/TRBJ rearrangement plots, CDR3 size and DJ length profiles, and Simpson's diversity index were used to assess repertoires. The immunodominant clone was defined as the most abundant DNA sequence in deep sequencing data. CDR3 amino acid sequences were checked for sharing between subjects and were compared against published repertoires and the VDJdb database. TCRdb reanalyzed the raw reads on its own, using fastp at Q25 for trimming and MiXCR for clone calling, and kept in-frame beta chains. Each CDR3 protein gets just one entry, which takes the most common genes and DNA from the rows behind it. TCRdb, rather than the study authors, made the V and J calls. The sample yields approximately 160,000 distinct CDR3 sequences; roughly 45% were counted once. About 1.1% of the sample is held by the ten biggest clonotypes.

The sequenced sample was sorted CD4+, CD8+, or CD8+CD57+ T cells (not recorded which) from PBMCs. The clonotype originates from a human donor in good health. The chain uses TRBV6-1 and TRBJ2-7, with TRBD1 as a weak D call on 6 bases. The CDR3 sequence is CASRPGQLYEQYF. In nucleotides, the sequence is TGTGCCAGCAGACCGGGACAACTGTACGAGCAGTACTTC.